This TCR beta chain was captured in a study of cytomegalovirus exposure and HLA in healthy donors. Broader study findings: Trimming of TCR beta V- and J-genes showed a link, identified in a later analysis, to a missense DCLRE1C variant. Cytomegalovirus-associated status was assigned to about 160 TCR beta chains.

60 Vbeta and 13 Jbeta primers were used in PCR. The method was immunoSEQ multiplex PCR; TCRdb's version includes in-frame clones alone and lacks a portion of them. The top ten clones hold around 1.3% of a sample with more than 85,000 clones, around 79% of them seen once. CDR3 length: 16 residues. Germline lookup yields CDR1 MDHEN and CDR2 SYDVKM. Between the trimmed V and J ends, which lost 3 bases and 2 bases, there was a span of 14 bases. To note about this clone: Its antigen is not known.

Sequenced input: PBMCs. V usage is TRBV28 and J usage is TRBJ1-5; D perhaps matches TRBD1 (5 bases). The TCR comes from a woman in her 30s in good health and CMV-seronegative. Written as DNA, the CDR3 is TGTGCCAGCAGTTTCTGGCGCGGGACGGGCAATCAGCCCCAGCATTTT. Protein: CASSFWRGTGNQPQHF.